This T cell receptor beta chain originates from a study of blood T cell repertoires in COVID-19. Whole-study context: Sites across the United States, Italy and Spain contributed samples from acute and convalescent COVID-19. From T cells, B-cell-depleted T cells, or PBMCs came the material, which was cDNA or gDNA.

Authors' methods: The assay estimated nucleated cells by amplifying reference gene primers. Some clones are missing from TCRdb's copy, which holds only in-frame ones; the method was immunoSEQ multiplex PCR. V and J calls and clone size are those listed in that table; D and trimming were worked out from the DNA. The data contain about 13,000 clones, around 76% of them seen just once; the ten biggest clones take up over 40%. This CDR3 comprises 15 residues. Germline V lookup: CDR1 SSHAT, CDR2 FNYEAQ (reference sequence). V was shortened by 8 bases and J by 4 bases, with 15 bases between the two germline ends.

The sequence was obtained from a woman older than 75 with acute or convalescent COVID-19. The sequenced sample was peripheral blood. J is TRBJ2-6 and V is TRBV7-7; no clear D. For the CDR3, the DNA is TGTGCCAGCGGAGTCAGATTCTCCGGGGCCAACGTCCTGACTTTC. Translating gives CASGVRFSGANVLTF.